These 29 T cell receptor beta chains were sequenced from one sample in a study of low-dose radiotherapy and immunotherapy resistance in tumors. TRAV- and TRBV-specific primers, spanning alpha and beta chains, primed first-strand cDNA. Amplification of TCRs used a constant-region primer and V-primer adapter for roughly 18 PCR cycles. TCRdb called the reads again in MiXCR, with one record for every CDR3 protein. The sample comprises more than 10,000 distinct CDR3 sequences, approximately 61% of which are singletons, and roughly 8% rests with the top ten. The receptors originated from a human donor with advanced metastatic prostate, ovarian, gallbladder or colorectal cancer (not recorded which). This table probably holds off-target reads from a library built for another chain.

The chain has TRBV10-2 and TRBJ2-7, with a tentative D call TRBD1 (6 bases). V was cut by 8 bases and J by 3 bases, with 17 bases left in between. The CDR3 sequence is 14 residues long. Germline CDR1 and CDR2: WSHSY and SAAADI. The CDR3 DNA is TGCGCCAGCCTTAGACAGGTCAGCTTCTACGAGCAGTACTTC. Its translation is CASLRQVSFYEQYF.

V and J are TRBV18 and TRBJ2-1; no clear D. The germline V gene encodes CDR1 KGHSH and CDR2 LQKENI. CDR3 length: 16 residues. Deletions cut 2 bases from V and 2 bases from J, with 13 bases between. The CDR3, as DNA: TGTGCCAGCTCACCAATCAATAGCAGCCCCTACAATGAGCAGTTCTTC. Translated, it gives CASSPINSSPYNEQFF.

About this clonotype itself: The junction shows a germline mismatch at one end, possibly a read error. The V and J genes are TRBV4-1 and TRBJ1-4; D is possibly TRBD1 (5 bases). Per the germline V gene, CDR1 is MGHRA and CDR2 is YSYEKL. The CDR3 is made up of 16 amino acids. For the CDR3, the DNA is TGTGCCAGCAGCCAAGACAGAAAAGCAACTAATGAAAAACTGTTTTTT. It is translated as CASSQDRKATNEKLFF.

The chain joins TRBV19 to TRBJ2-7; possibly TRBD2 for D (5 bases). With 5 bases removed from V and 7 bases from J, the gap between germline ends came to 9 bases. CDR3 length: 11 amino acids. In germline, CDR1 is LNHDA, CDR2 SQIVND (reference sequence). CDR3 coding DNA: TGTGCCAGTAGTCTGGGCGGGGAGCAGTACTTC. It codes for CASSLGGEQYF.

The chain employs TRBV7-2 and TRBJ2-1; TRBD2 matches at 15 bases. The V gene end was trimmed by 1 base and the J gene end by 5 bases; junction bases not matched to a gene: 6. Germline assignment: CDR1 SGHTA and CDR2 FQGNSA. The CDR3 is made up of 18 amino acids. The CDR3 region has the DNA TGTGCCAGCAGCTTAGAGGGGACTAGCGGGAGGTACAACAATGAGCAGTTCTTC. Translating it yields CASSLEGTSGRYNNEQFF.

This clonotype was detected only a few times. DNA of the CDR3: TGTGCCAGCAGGGCTGACTTCATAGCCAAAAACATTCAGTACTTC. Its protein is CASRADFIAKNIQYF. The genes are TRBV2 and TRBJ2-4; no firm D call. Deletions cut 6 bases from V and 0 bases from J, with 12 bases between. The germline CDR1 and CDR2 sequences are SNHLY and FYNNEI. The CDR3 spans 15 residues.

The V gene is TRBV29-1, the J gene TRBJ2-1, with D possibly being TRBD1 (6 bases). The V gene lost 3 bases and the J gene lost 0 bases, with 9 bases spanning the gap. The CDR3 is 14 residues long. Germline V gives CDR1 SQVTM, CDR2 ANQGSEA. CDR3: CSVETGLSYNEQFF. For the CDR3, the DNA is TGCAGCGTTGAGACAGGCCTCTCCTACAATGAGCAGTTCTTC.

The gene calls are TRBV6-1 and TRBJ1-5; D unresolved. There are 15 residues in the CDR3. Trimming removed 10 bases from V and 0 bases from J, with 16 bases in between. Germline CDR1 is MNHNS and CDR2 is SASEGT. The CDR3 DNA reads as TGTGCCACTAGAACGGAAGGAAATAGCAATCAGCCCCAGCATTTT. This translates into CATRTEGNSNQPQHF.

The chain combines TRBV7-9 with TRBJ2-2; D possibly corresponds to TRBD1 (5 bases). Germline CDR1 SEHNR, CDR2 FQNEAQ (reference sequence). With 5 bases removed from V and 2 bases from J, the gap between germline ends came to 15 bases. This CDR3 has 16 amino acids. Here the CDR3 DNA reads TGTGCCAGCAGCCCCCGGGTAGGACATAACACCGGGGAGCTGTTTTTT. It is translated as CASSPRVGHNTGELFF.

This chain joins TRBV5-4 and TRBJ2-7; 7 positions match TRBD1. CDR1 and CDR2 (germline): SGHNT, YYREEE (reference sequence). V trimming: 4 bases; J trimming: 5 bases; junction bases outside the gene matches: 9. CDR3 length: 14 residues. The CDR3 DNA is TGTGCCAGCAGCCCAAACAGGGGCTTCCACGAGCAGTACTTC. It encodes CASSPNRGFHEQYF.

This clonotype was counted between two and nine times. CDR3: CATSESGLAYETQYF. CDR3 DNA: TGTGCCACCAGTGAATCGGGACTAGCGTATGAGACCCAGTACTTC. V is TRBV24-1 and J is TRBJ2-5; 10 positions match TRBD2. J lost 5 bases, V lost 4 bases, and 6 bases had no gene match. Germline V gene data show CDR1 as KGHDR and CDR2 as SFDVKD. The CDR3 consists of 15 residues.

The rearrangement uses TRBV4-3 and TRBJ1-2; TRBD1 might be the D (5 bases). The CDR3 is made up of 14 amino acids. The germline V gene has CDR1 LGHNA and CDR2 YSLEER. Trimming pared 0 bases from V and 5 bases from J, leaving 10 bases between. CDR3 in amino acids: CASSQEEGRYGYTF. DNA for the CDR3: TGCGCCAGCAGCCAAGAGGAGGGGAGGTATGGCTACACCTTC.

The chain employs TRBV6-2 or TRBV6-3 and TRBJ1-5, with D hard to call. V was clipped by 1 base and J by 3 bases, with 10 bases between them. The CDR3 covers 15 residues. CDR1 MNHEY and CDR2 SVGEGT come from the germline V gene. CDR3 amino acids: CASSYYGNSNQPQHF. As DNA, the CDR3 is TGTGCCAGCAGTTACTATGGGAATTCCAATCAGCCCCAGCATTTT.

The chain carries TRBV7-2 and TRBJ2-7; 11 nucleotides line up with TRBD1. The CDR3 spans 13 residues. V lost 8 bases to trimming and J lost 4 bases; unmatched junction nucleotides: 4. Germline lookup yields CDR1 SGHTA and CDR2 FQGNSA. CDR3 nucleotide sequence: TGTGCCAGCTCCGGGACAGGGGGTTACGAGCAGTACTTC. It is translated as CASSGTGGYEQYF.

A few counts support this clonotype. This sequence joins TRBV18 and TRBJ1-1, with a weak D call TRBD1 (6 bases). Germline assignment: CDR1 KGHSH and CDR2 LQKENI. The CDR3 has 16 amino acids. Between the trimmed V and J ends, which lost 6 bases and 4 bases, there was a span of 21 bases. The DNA for the CDR3 is TGTGCCAGCTCCCTGGACAGCCGGCGAAGGTCCACTGAAGCTTTCTTT. Translation gives CASSLDSRRRSTEAFF.

This clonotype was observed a single time. The genes are TRBV6-8 and TRBJ2-7; possible D gene TRBD2, 5 bases. Trimming shortened V by 0 bases and J by 5 bases, and 8 bases separated the two germline ends. Germline values: CDR1 MNHGY, CDR2 SAAAGT. CDR3 length equals 13 residues. CDR3 nucleotide sequence: TGTGCCAGCAGTTACTCGAACGGGGACGAGCAGTACTTC. As protein: CASSYSNGDEQYF.

The sample holds a few counts of this clonotype. This CDR3 reads CASSLREGPPEKLFF. In DNA form, the CDR3 reads TGTGCCAGCAGTTTAAGGGAGGGGCCGCCTGAAAAACTGTTTTTT. The genes are TRBV12-3 or TRBV12-4 and TRBJ1-4; TRBD1 is a possible D gene (5 bases). The ends were cut back, 2 bases at V and 7 bases at J, with 14 bases in the middle. This CDR3 has 15 amino acids.

V is TRBV7-9 and J is TRBJ2-1; 14 bases map to TRBD2. Germline values: CDR1 SEHNR, CDR2 FQNEAQ (reference sequence). The CDR3 sequence is 16 residues long. V lost 5 bases to trimming and J lost 7 bases; unmatched junction nucleotides: 7. CDR3 nucleotides: TGTGCCAGCAGCCCCCGACTAGCGGGAGGGCAGAATGAGCAGTTCTTC. This sequence encodes CASSPRLAGGQNEQFF.

The V and J genes are TRBV20-1 and TRBJ2-7; the match to TRBD2 covers 11 bases. Germline loops: CDR1 DFQATT, CDR2 SNEGSKA (reference sequence). V dropped 6 bases and J dropped 4; count of bases not matched to a gene: 8. The length of the CDR3 is 14 residues. The CDR3 DNA reads as TGCAGTGCCGGAACTAGCGGGGGACGTTACGAGCAGTACTTC. Translation: CSAGTSGGRYEQYF.

As to this clonotype: At one boundary the junction diverges from the germline segment, which might be a read error. The chain carries TRBV29-1 and TRBJ2-5; 7 positions match TRBD1. The CDR3 spans 13 residues. The germline V gene has CDR1 SQVTM and CDR2 ANQGSEA. This CDR3 is CSAEDQQGETQYF. The DNA for the CDR3 is TGCAGCGCTGAAGATCAACAGGGGGAGACCCAGTACTTC.

J is TRBJ2-3 and V is TRBV7-2; 7 bases are shared with TRBD2. Per the germline V gene, CDR1 is SGHTA and CDR2 is FQGNSA. With V trimmed by 4 bases and J by 8 bases, 9 bases remained unmatched. The CDR3 contains 14 residues. CDR3 nucleotides: TGTGCCAGCAGCTCGAGCGGGGCCTCACTTACGCAGTATTTT. This gives the protein CASSSSGASLTQYF.

The V gene is TRBV18, the J gene TRBJ1-1, with 9 nucleotides matching TRBD1. The V gene end was trimmed by 3 bases and the J gene end by 0 bases; junction bases not matched to a gene: 5. Germline CDR1 reads KGHSH; CDR2 reads LQKENI. The CDR3 extends over 16 amino acids. The CDR3 loop reads CASSPGQGLMNTEAFF. CDR3 coding DNA: TGTGCCAGCTCACCGGGACAGGGACTAATGAACACTGAAGCTTTCTTT.

This clonotype has more than one count but fewer than ten. The rearrangement links TRBV6-6 to TRBJ2-2; maybe TRBD1 (6 bases). The CDR3 length is 14 residues. V gave up 4 bases and J gave up 2 bases, with 8 bases separating them. The germline V gene has CDR1 MNHNY and CDR2 SVGAGI (reference sequence). The CDR3 coding sequence is TGTGCCAGCAGTTTTGGGGGCAACACCGGGGAGCTGTTTTTT. It encodes CASSFGGNTGELFF.

The chain joins TRBV6-2 or TRBV6-3 to TRBJ2-3, with D possibly being TRBD1 (6 bases). Looked up from germline, CDR1 is MNHEY and CDR2 is SVGEGT. V lost 4 bases and J 3 bases, leaving 11 bases between the germline ends. The CDR3 sequence is 14 residues long. The CDR3 sequence: CASSSRGRTDTQYF. In DNA form, the CDR3 reads TGTGCCAGCAGTTCCAGGGGTCGAACAGATACGCAGTATTTT.

The gene calls are TRBV29-1 and TRBJ2-1; 13 bases line up with TRBD2. This CDR3 region has 17 residues. Germline V gives CDR1 SQVTM, CDR2 ANQGSEA. J gave up 5 bases and V 6 bases, and 13 bases lay outside the gene matches. CDR3 loop: CSVAGTSGIGWNNEQFF. CDR3 coding DNA: TGCAGCGTGGCCGGGACTAGCGGGATAGGGTGGAACAATGAGCAGTTCTTC.

J is TRBJ2-3 and V is TRBV28; D unclear. CDR1 and CDR2 (germline): MDHEN, SYDVKM. The CDR3 covers 11 residues. Deletions cut 5 bases from V and 2 bases from J, with 2 bases between. DNA for the CDR3: TGTGCCAGCAGTCACACAGATACGCAGTATTTT. Amino acid sequence: CASSHTDTQYF.

This clonotype was observed a handful of times. The J gene is TRBJ1-5, the V gene TRBV6-2 or TRBV6-3; D not certain. With 5 bases removed from V and 2 bases from J, the gap between germline ends came to 16 bases. The CDR3 sequence is 16 residues long. Germline CDR1 reads MNHEY; CDR2 reads SVGEGT. DNA of the CDR3: TGTGCCAGCAGTCCCTATGATGCCAGAGGCAATCAGCCCCAGCATTTT. Protein sequence: CASSPYDARGNQPQHF.

The gene calls are TRBV2 and TRBJ2-5; D is perhaps TRBD2 (5 bases). V was clipped by 7 bases and J by 7 bases, with 10 bases between them. CDR3 size: 11 residues. Per germline, CDR1 SNHLY and CDR2 FYNNEI. CDR3 protein: CASNLGRTQYF. As DNA, the CDR3 is TGTGCCAGCAATCTGGGGAGGACCCAGTACTTC.

The chain employs TRBV4-2 and TRBJ2-7, with TRBD2 matching over 10 bases. Trimming cost V 3 bases and J 0 bases; bases outside gene matches: 14. Per germline, CDR1 LGHNA and CDR2 YNFKEQ. CDR3 length: 19 residues. The CDR3 coding sequence is TGTGCCAGCAGCCAGACGGTCAGCGGGAGGGCCCTTTACTCCTACGAGCAGTACTTC. Its translation: CASSQTVSGRALYSYEQYF.